The 5 T cell receptor beta chains reported below all come from one sample, sequenced in a study of shared clonotypes between healthy human individuals. Sequencing was performed with immunoSEQ multiplex PCR; in TCRdb, only in-frame clones are kept and a portion is missing. The data contain roughly 1,000,000 clones, more than 75% of them singletons. Sequencing was carried out using memory CD4+ T cells from PBMCs. As to subset: CD45RA-negative fraction. The receptor set was obtained from a man between 18 and 29 years old in good health. Some clones in this sample may be carry-over from other donors' samples.

The chain is built from TRBV18 and TRBJ1-1, with D possibly TRBD1 on 5 matching bases. This CDR3 has 17 residues. V was clipped by 0 bases and J by 1 base, with 15 bases between them. Germline assignment: CDR1 KGHSH and CDR2 LQKENI. The CDR3: CASSPPYGAGRNTEAFF. The CDR3 DNA follows: TGTGCCAGCTCACCACCCTACGGGGCGGGACGGAACACTGAAGCTTTCTTT.

On this clone: Other nucleotide sequences from this sample produce the same CDR3. This chain uses TRBV11-3 with TRBJ2-3; D unclear. V was shortened by 1 base and J by 5 bases, with 4 bases between the two germline ends. CDR3 length equals 12 residues. Germline V gene lookup returns CDR1 SGHNT and CDR2 YENEEA. CDR3 nucleotides: TGTGCCAGCAGCTTAGGGGAAGATACGCAGTATTTT. The encoded protein is CASSLGEDTQYF.

Notes on this clone: This sequence is one base from a far larger clone and is likely a read error. The chain is built from TRBV7-2 and TRBJ1-3; D uncertain. V lost 5 bases to trimming and J lost 4 bases, with 6 bases between them. Germline V CDR1 and CDR2: SGHTA, FQGNSA. The CDR3 consists of 12 residues. In DNA form, the CDR3 reads TGTGCCAGCAGCCCCGCCGGAAACACCATATATTTT. This sequence encodes CASSPAGNTIYF.

A note on this clone: Given a much more abundant clone one base away, this may be a read error. This sequence joins TRBV2 and TRBJ2-6; D is undetermined. CDR1 is SNHLY and CDR2 is FYNNEI in the germline V gene. The CDR3 spans 12 residues. Trimming shortened V by 6 bases and J by 3 bases, and 3 bases separated the two germline ends. The CDR3 is CASSYGANVLTF. DNA of the CDR3: TGTGCCAGCAGCTATGGGGCCAACGTCCTGACTTTC.

The rearrangement links TRBV28 to TRBJ1-4, with a tentative D call TRBD1 (6 bases). V lost 6 bases and J lost 4, with 15 bases in between. The CDR3 runs to 15 residues. The germline CDR1 and CDR2 sequences are MDHEN and SYDVKM. The DNA for the CDR3 is TGTGCCAGCAGGAGGGGGGGGGTCAGTAATGAAAAACTGTTTTTT. It yields the protein CASRRGGVSNEKLFF.